A single count supports the clone carrying this T cell receptor (beta chain). Its antigen is unidentified. It was CD45RO-negative cells, positively selected for CCR7, that made up naive CD8 cells, with terminally differentiated effector memory CD45RA+ cells excluded. The data were obtained in a study of shared clonotypes between healthy human individuals. Background on the study: Three plates were used per donor for CD4 naive, three for CD4 memory, two for CD8 naive and one for CD8 memory. Study observations and caveats: Rarefaction showed that sequencing of sorted subsets was incomplete (despite large depth).

The J segment lost 5 bases and the V segment lost 5 bases, leaving 6 bases of the junction unmatched. CDR3 length: 14 amino acids. The germline V gene has CDR1 LNHDA and CDR2 SQIVND (reference sequence). TCRdb's table, derived via immunoSEQ multiplex PCR, lists solely in-frame clones and lacks some. Of some 1,900,000 clones detected, approximately 95% appear once; the ten largest clones hold approximately 1%. This chain joins TRBV19 and TRBJ2-7, with TRBD2 matching 10 bases. This TCR was recovered from a young man in good health. Sequencing input: naive CD8+ T cells sorted from blood. In DNA, the CDR3 is TGTGCCAGTAGTTTTAGCGGGGGGACCCACGAGCAGTACTTC. This gives the protein CASSFSGGTHEQYF.